This T cell receptor beta chain was observed in a study of shared T cell receptors in the human thymus. V gave up 3 bases and J gave up 5 bases; unmatched junction bases: 10. The CDR3 is 16 amino acids. CDR1 and CDR2 (germline): SGHRS, YFSETQ. Only in-frame clones appear in the TCRdb table, and some are missing; sequencing was by immunoSEQ multiplex PCR. The sample holds some 700,000 clones, roughly 88% seen once. These data were also reused for a study on human thymus T cells. That source adds: Samples came from healthy Finnish infants during open corrective cardiac surgery. The thymus tissue came from resections taken during corrective heart surgery. Use of V and J genes seemed skewed within the thymic and blood repertoires. As related research reported, thymic repertoires overlapped highly among unrelated individuals.

This chain joins TRBV5-1 and TRBJ1-4; 7 bases line up with TRBD1. The clonotype originates from a girl under three years old with a congenital heart defect. Sequencing used thymocytes. The chain's CDR3 is CASSSGQDDLNEKLFF. The CDR3 nucleotides read TGCGCCAGCAGCTCCGGACAGGATGATTTAAATGAAAAACTGTTTTTT.